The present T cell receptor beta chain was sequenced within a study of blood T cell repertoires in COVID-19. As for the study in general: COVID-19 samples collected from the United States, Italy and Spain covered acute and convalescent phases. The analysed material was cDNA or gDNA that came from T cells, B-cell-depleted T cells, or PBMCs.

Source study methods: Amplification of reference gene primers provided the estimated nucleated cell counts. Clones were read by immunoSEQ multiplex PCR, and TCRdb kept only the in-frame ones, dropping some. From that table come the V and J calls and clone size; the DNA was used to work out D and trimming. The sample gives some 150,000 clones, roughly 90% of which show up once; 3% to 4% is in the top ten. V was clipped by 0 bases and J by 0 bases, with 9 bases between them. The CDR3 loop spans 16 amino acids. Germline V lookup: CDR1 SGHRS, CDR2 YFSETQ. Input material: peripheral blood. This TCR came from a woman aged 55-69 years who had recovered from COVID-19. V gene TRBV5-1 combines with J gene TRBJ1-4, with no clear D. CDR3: CASSLELATTNEKLFF. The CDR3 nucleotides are TGCGCCAGCAGCTTGGAATTGGCAACAACTAATGAAAAACTGTTTTTT.